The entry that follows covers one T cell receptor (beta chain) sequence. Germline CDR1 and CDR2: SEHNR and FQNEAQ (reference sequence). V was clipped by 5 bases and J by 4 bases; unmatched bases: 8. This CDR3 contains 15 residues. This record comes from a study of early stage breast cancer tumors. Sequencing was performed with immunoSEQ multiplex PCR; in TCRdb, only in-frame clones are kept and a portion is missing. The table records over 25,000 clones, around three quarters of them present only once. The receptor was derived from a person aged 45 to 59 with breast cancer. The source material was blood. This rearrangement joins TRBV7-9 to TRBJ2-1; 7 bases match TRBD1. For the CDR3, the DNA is TGTGCCAGCAGCGACGACAGGGCCCTTTACAATGAGCAGTTCTTC. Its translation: CASSDDRALYNEQFF.